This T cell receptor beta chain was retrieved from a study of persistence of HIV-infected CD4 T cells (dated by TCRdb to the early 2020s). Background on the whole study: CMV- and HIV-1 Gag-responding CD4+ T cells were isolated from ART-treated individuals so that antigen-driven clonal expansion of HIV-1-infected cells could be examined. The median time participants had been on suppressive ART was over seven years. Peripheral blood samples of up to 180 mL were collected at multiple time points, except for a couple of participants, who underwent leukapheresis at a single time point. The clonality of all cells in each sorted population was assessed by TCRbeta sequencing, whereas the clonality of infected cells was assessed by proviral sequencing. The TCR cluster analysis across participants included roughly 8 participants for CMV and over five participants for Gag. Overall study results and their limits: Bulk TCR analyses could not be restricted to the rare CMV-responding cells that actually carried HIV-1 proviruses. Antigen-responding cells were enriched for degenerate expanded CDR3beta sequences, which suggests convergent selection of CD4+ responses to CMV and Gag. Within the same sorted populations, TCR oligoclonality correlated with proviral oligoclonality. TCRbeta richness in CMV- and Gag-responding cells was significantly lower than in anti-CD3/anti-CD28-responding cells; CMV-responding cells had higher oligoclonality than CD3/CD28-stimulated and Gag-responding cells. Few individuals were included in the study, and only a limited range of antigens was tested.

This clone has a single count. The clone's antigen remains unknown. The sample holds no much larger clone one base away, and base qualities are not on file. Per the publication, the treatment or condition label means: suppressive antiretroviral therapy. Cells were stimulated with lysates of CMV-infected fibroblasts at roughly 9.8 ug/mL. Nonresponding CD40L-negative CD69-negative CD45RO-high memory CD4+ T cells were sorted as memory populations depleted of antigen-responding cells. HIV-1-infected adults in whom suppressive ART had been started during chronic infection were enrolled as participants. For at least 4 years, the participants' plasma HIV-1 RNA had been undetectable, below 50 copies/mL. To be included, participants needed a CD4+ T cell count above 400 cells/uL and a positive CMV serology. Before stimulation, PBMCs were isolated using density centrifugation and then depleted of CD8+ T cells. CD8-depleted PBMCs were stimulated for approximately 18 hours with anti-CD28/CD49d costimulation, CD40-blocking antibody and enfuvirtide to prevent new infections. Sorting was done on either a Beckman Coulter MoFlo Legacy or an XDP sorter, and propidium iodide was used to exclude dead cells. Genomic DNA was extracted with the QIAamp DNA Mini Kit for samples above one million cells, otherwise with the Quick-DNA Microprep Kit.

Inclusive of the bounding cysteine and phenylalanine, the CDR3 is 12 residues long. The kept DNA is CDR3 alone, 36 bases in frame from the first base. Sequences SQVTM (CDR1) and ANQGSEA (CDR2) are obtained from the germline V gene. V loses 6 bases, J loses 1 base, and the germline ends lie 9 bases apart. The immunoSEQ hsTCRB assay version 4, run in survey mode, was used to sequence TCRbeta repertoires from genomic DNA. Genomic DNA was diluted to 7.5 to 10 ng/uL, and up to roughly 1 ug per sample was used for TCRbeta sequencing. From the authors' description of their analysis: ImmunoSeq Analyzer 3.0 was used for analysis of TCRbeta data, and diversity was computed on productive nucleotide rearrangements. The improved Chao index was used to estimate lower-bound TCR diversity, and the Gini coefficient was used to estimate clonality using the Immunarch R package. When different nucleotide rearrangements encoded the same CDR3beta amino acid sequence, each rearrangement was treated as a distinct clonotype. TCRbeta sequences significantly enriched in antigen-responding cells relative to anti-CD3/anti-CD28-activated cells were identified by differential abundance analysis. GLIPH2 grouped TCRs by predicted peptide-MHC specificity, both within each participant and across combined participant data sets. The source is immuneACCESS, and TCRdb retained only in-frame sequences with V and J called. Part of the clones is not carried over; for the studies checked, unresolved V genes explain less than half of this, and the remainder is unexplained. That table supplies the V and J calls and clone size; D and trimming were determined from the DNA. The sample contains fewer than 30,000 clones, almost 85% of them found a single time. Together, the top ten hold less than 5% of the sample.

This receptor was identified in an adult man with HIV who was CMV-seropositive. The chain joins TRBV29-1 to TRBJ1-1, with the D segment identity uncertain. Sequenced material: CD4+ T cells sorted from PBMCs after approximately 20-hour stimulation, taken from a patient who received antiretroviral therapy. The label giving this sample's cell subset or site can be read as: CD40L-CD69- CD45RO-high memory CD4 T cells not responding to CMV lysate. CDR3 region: CSVLTGNTEAFF. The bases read TGCAGCGTCCTGACGGGGAACACTGAAGCTTTCTTT.